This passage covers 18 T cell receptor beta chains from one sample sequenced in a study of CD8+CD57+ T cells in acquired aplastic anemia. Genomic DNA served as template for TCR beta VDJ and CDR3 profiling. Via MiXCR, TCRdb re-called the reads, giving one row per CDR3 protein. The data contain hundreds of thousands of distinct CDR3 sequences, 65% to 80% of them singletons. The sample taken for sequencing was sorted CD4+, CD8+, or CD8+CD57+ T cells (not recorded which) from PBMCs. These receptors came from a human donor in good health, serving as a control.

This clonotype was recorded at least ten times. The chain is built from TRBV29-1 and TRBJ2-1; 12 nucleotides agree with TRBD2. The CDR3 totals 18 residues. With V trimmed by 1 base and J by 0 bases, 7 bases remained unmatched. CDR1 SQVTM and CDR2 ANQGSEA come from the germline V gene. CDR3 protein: CSVEGLAGATSSYNEQFF. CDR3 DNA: TGCAGCGTTGAAGGACTAGCGGGGGCTACGAGCTCCTACAATGAGCAGTTCTTC.

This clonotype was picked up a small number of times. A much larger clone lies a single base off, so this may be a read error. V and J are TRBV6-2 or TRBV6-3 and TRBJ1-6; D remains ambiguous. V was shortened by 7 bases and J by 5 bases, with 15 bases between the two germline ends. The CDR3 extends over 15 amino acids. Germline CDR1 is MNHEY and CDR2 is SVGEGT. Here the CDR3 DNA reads TGTGCCAGCACCCCGAGTCCAGCCGATAATTCACCCCTCCACTTT. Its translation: CASTPSPADNSPLHF.

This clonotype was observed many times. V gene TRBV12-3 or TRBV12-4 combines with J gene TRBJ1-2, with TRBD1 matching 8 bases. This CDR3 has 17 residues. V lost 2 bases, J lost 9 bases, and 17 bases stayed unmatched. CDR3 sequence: CASSLMRGQEPVYRYTF. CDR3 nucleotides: TGTGCCAGCAGTTTAATGAGGGGACAGGAGCCCGTTTATCGCTACACCTTC.

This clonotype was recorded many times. The CDR3 region is CASSPPTGGGTEAFF. CDR3 bases: TGTGCCAGCAGTCCCCCGACAGGGGGCGGCACTGAAGCTTTCTTT. This chain joins TRBV12-3 or TRBV12-4 and TRBJ1-1, with 10 nucleotides matching TRBD1. This CDR3 spans 15 amino acids. The V segment lost 5 bases and the J segment 4 bases; nucleotides outside the gene matches: 7.

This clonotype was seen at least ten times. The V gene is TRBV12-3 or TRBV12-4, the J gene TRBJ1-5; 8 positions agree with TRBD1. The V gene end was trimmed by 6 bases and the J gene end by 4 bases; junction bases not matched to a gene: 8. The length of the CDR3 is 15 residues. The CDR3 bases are TGTGCCAGCAGAGAATCCGGGACAGGTAATCAGCCCCAGCATTTT. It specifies CASRESGTGNQPQHF.

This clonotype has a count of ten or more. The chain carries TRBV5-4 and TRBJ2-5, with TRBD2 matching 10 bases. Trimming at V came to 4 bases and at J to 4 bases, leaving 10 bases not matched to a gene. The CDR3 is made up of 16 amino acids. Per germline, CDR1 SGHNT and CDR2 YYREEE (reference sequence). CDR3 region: CASSPSAGGPGETQYF. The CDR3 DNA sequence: TGTGCCAGCAGCCCCTCAGCGGGGGGGCCCGGAGAGACCCAGTACTTC. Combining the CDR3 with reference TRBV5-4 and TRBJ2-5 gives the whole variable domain ETGVTQSPTHLIKTRGQQVTLRCSSQSGHNTVSWYQQALGQGPQFIFQYYREEENGRGNFPPRFSGLQFPNYSSELNVNALELDDSALYLCASSPSAGGPGETQYFGPGTRLLVL.

CDR3: CASSAAAGANEQYF. The CDR3 region has the DNA TGTGCCAGCAGTGCCGCGGCGGGGGCGAATGAGCAGTACTTC. The rearrangement links TRBV7-3 to TRBJ2-1; TRBD2 might be the D (7 bases). The J call is doubtful: the DNA matches TRBJ2-7 better. The CDR3 sequence is 14 residues long. Germline V gene sequence: CDR1 SGHTA, CDR2 FQGTGA.

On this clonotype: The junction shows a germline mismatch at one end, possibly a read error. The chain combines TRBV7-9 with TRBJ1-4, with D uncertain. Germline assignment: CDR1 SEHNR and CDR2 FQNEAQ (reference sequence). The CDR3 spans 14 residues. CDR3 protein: CASSLVSSVQSYEF. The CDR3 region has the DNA TGTGCCAGCAGCTTAGTCTCGTCGGTTCAATCCTACGAGTTT.

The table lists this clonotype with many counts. CDR3 nucleotide sequence: TGTGCCAGCAGTGGGGACAGAAACCTTGAAGCTTTCTTT. The encoded protein is CASSGDRNLEAFF. The chain links TRBV2 to TRBJ1-1; 7 bases align to TRBD1. The CDR3 spans 13 residues. Germline CDR1 is SNHLY and CDR2 is FYNNEI. Unmatched junction bases numbered 6, after V lost 4 bases and J lost 7 bases.

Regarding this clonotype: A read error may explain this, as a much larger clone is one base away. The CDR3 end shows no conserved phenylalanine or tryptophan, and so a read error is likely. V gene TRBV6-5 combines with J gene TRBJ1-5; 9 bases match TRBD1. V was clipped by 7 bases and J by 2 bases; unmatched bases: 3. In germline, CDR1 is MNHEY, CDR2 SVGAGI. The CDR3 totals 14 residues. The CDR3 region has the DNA TGTGCCAGCACTAGGACAGGGGGCAATCAGCCCCAGCATCTT. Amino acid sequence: CASTRTGGNQPQHL.

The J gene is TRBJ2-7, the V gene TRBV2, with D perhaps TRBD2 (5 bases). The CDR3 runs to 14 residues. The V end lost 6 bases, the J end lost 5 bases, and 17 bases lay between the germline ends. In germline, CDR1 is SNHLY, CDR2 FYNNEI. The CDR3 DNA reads TGTGCCAGCAGCTCGAGAGGGAAGACCAACGAGCAGTACTTC. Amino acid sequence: CASSSRGKTNEQYF.

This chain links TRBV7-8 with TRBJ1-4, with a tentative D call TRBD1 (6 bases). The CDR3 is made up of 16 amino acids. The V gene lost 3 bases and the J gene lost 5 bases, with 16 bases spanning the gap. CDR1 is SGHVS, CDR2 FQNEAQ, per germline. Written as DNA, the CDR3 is TGTGCCAGCAGCTTTGCCAGGGGTACAGGCAATGAAAAACTGTTTTTT. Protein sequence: CASSFARGTGNEKLFF. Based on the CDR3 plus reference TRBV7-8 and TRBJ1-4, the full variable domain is GAGVSQSPRYKVAKRGQDVALRCDPISGHVSLFWYQQALGQGPEFLTYFQNEAQLDKSGLPSDRFFAERPEGSVSTLKIQRTQQEDSAVYLCASSFARGTGNEKLFFGSGTQLSVL.

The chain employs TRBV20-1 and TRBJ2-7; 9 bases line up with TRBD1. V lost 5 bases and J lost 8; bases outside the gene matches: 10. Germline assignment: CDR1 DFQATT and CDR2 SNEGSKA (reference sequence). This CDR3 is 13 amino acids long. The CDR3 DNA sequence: TGCAGTGCTCGGGACAGGGCGACGGAGAAGCAGTACTTC. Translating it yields CSARDRATEKQYF.

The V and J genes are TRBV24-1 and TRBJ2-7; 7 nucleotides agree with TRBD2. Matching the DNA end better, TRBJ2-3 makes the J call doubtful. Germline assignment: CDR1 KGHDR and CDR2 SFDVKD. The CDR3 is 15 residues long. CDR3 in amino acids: CATSDSERGPGTQYF. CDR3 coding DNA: TGTGCCACCAGTGATTCAGAGCGGGGACCAGGCACGCAGTATTTT.

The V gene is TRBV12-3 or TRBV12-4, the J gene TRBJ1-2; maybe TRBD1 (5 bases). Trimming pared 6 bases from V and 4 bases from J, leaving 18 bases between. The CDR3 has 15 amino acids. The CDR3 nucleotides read TGTGCCAGCAGCAAGGACACTCACGGCGCCTATGGCTACACCTTC. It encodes CASSKDTHGAYGYTF.

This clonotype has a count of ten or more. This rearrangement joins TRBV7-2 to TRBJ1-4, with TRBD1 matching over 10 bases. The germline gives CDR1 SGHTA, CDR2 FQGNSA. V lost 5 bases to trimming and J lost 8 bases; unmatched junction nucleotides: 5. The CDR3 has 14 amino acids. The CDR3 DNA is TGTGCCAGCAGCGGACCGGGACAGGGGGAAAAACTGTTTTTT. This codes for CASSGPGQGEKLFF.

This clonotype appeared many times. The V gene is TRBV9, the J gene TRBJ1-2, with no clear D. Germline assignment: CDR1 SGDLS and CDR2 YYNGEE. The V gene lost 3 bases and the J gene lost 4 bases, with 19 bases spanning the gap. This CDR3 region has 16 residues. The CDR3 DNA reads TGTGCCAGCAGCGGAAGGGTTGGAGGCCTGACCTATGGCTACACCTTC. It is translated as CASSGRVGGLTYGYTF.

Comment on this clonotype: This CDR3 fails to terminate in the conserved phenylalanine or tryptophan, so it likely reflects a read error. The CDR3 spells CASSLRDPLHT. CDR3 DNA: TGTGCCAGCAGCTTGCGGGACCCCCTCCACACC. This sequence joins TRBV2 and TRBJ1-6, with D perhaps matching TRBD1 (5 bases). Trimming pared 6 bases from V and 13 bases from J, leaving 10 bases between. Per the germline V gene, CDR1 is SNHLY and CDR2 is FYNNEI. The CDR3 sequence is 11 residues long.